These 17 T cell receptor beta chains were all obtained from the same sample, sequenced in a study of T cell responses to AZD1222 COVID-19 vaccine. Measured with immunoSEQ multiplex PCR; TCRdb has only the in-frame clones, and not every one. The sample includes roughly 150,000 clones, about 94% of them seen just once. The sample was peripheral blood, taken on day 0 of AZD1222 vaccination. The receptors stem from an adult in good health.

The chain couples TRBV30 to TRBJ1-2; a possible D gene is TRBD1 (6 bases). CDR1 and CDR2 from the germline V gene are GTSNPN and SVGIG (reference sequence). This CDR3 has 13 residues. V was pared by 4 bases and J by 4 bases, with 13 bases between. The CDR3 region has the DNA TGTGCCTGGACCTTCCAGGGGCTCTATGGCTACACCTTC. It is translated as CAWTFQGLYGYTF.

The rearrangement links TRBV5-1 to TRBJ2-5; TRBD1 matches 7 bases. Germline V lookup: CDR1 SGHRS, CDR2 YFSETQ. V lost 1 base and J lost 1; bases outside the gene matches: 4. CDR3 length: 15 residues. The chain's CDR3 is CASSLRGLGQETQYF. The CDR3 DNA follows: TGCGCCAGCAGCTTGAGGGGGCTAGGCCAAGAGACCCAGTACTTC.

The chain uses TRBV5-1 and TRBJ1-1, with D possibly matching TRBD1 (6 bases). The CDR3 contains 15 residues. The germline V gene encodes CDR1 SGHRS and CDR2 YFSETQ. The V end lost 0 bases, the J end lost 4 bases, and 13 bases lay between the germline ends. The CDR3 sequence is CASSLDTGYGTEAFF. The CDR3, as DNA: TGCGCCAGCAGCTTGGATACAGGGTACGGCACTGAAGCTTTCTTT. The full variable domain, completed using reference TRBV5-1 and TRBJ1-1, is KAGVTQTPRYLIKTRGQQVTLSCSPISGHRSVSWYQQTPGQGLQFLFEYFSETQRNKGNFPGRFSGRQFSNSRSEMNVSTLELGDSALYLCASSLDTGYGTEAFFGQGTRLTVV.

This clone was seen only once. V and J are TRBV3-1 (or the pseudogene TRBV3-2) and TRBJ2-2, with D tentatively TRBD2 (6 bases). Germline V CDR1 and CDR2: LGHDT, YNNKEL (reference sequence). Trimming stripped 1 base from V and 1 base from J, with 13 bases between. The CDR3 has 17 residues. CDR3 nucleotides: TGTGCCAGCAGCCAAGGAGTCCCTAGCGTGAACACCGGGGAGCTGTTTTTT. Translated, it gives CASSQGVPSVNTGELFF.

This clone has only a few counts. Germline is not matched at one junction end, which may reflect a read error. The V and J genes are TRBV29-1 and TRBJ2-3, with D tentatively TRBD1 (5 bases). This CDR3 contains 12 residues. CDR1 is SQVTM and CDR2 is ANQGSEA in the germline V gene. The CDR3 spells CSVEAGLDTQYF. The CDR3 DNA follows: TGCAGCGTCGAAGCAGGGTTAGATACGCAGTATTTT.

The chain recombines TRBV12-3 or TRBV12-4 with TRBJ1-2; tentative D call: TRBD1 (5 bases). Trimming took off 3 bases at V and 7 bases at J, with 6 bases between the two ends. This CDR3 has 11 amino acids. CDR3 coding DNA: TGTGCCAGCAGTTTCGGGGGTGGCTACACCTTC. Translation gives CASSFGGGYTF.

The V call is TRBV11-2, the J call TRBJ1-2, with no clear D. V shed 4 bases and J shed 8 bases, with 17 bases lying between them. The germline CDR1 and CDR2 sequences are SGHAT and FQNNGV. CDR3 length: 14 amino acids. The CDR3 nucleotides are TGTGCCAGCAGCTCCCGCGCGGGCCCCGGAGGCTACACCTTC. Its protein product is CASSSRAGPGGYTF.

CDR3 amino acids: CASSLKGQGNQPQHF. CDR3 sequence (DNA): TGTGCCAGCAGCTTAAAGGGCCAGGGCAATCAGCCCCAGCATTTT. This chain connects TRBV7-6 to TRBJ1-5; D is unresolved. This CDR3 contains 15 residues. Trimming took off 2 bases at V and 2 bases at J, with 10 bases between the two ends. In germline, CDR1 is SGHVS, CDR2 FNYEAQ.

The chain carries TRBV6-6 and TRBJ2-7, with D hard to call. Germline-derived CDR1 and CDR2 are MNHNY and SVGAGI (reference sequence). The CDR3 runs to 15 residues. Trimming took off 0 bases at V and 2 bases at J, with 11 bases between the two ends. The CDR3 nucleotides are TGTGCCAGCAGTTACTCAAGGGTAGCCGCCTACGAGCAGTACTTC. Translation gives CASSYSRVAAYEQYF.

The rearrangement uses TRBV28 and TRBJ1-2; tentative D call: TRBD1 (5 bases). Trimming removed 5 bases from V and 4 bases from J, with 11 bases in between. CDR1 is MDHEN, CDR2 SYDVKM, per germline. The CDR3 is made up of 13 amino acids. CDR3 nucleotides: TGTGCCAGCAGTCTCCCAGGGCCCTATGGCTACACCTTC. It translates to CASSLPGPYGYTF.

V gene TRBV11-3 combines with J gene TRBJ1-1, with D possibly being TRBD1 (5 bases). The germline V gene encodes CDR1 SGHNT and CDR2 YENEEA. This CDR3 is built from 15 residues. Trimming pared 5 bases from V and 0 bases from J, leaving 13 bases between. CDR3 region: CASSPGGPLNTEAFF. The CDR3, as DNA: TGTGCCAGCAGCCCGGGGGGACCGCTGAACACTGAAGCTTTCTTT.

The V call is TRBV18, the J call TRBJ2-7; 11 bases align to TRBD1. The junction had 5 bases not matched to a gene; V was cut back by 3 bases and J by 7 bases. In germline, CDR1 is KGHSH, CDR2 LQKENI. The CDR3 has 14 amino acids. CDR3 amino acids: CASSPGQGAWEQYF. The CDR3 DNA is TGTGCCAGCTCACCCGGACAGGGGGCTTGGGAGCAGTACTTC.

This clone was found once. The chain has TRBV10-3 and TRBJ2-3; no firm D call. The V gene's germline CDR1 is ENHRY and CDR2 SYGVKD. This CDR3 has 15 residues. Trimming stripped 3 bases from V and 0 bases from J, with 10 bases between. This chain's CDR3 is CAISDFRSSTDTQYF. In nucleotides, the CDR3 is TGTGCCATCAGTGATTTCCGCTCTAGCACAGATACGCAGTATTTT.

The V gene is TRBV19, the J gene TRBJ1-2; 8 bases agree with TRBD1. The V and J ends lost 5 bases and 9 bases, in that order; junction bases with no gene match: 8. This CDR3 comprises 13 residues. Per germline, CDR1 LNHDA and CDR2 SQIVND (reference sequence). This chain's CDR3 is CASSLRDRSRYTF. The CDR3 DNA follows: TGTGCCAGTAGTCTCAGGGACAGGTCTCGCTACACCTTC. Full variable domain (remainder filled in from reference TRBV19 and TRBJ1-2): DGGITQSPKYLFRKEGQNVTLSCEQNLNHDAMYWYRQDPGQGLRLIYYSQIVNDFQKGDIAEGYSVSREKKESFPLTVTSAQKNPTAFYLCASSLRDRSRYTFGSGTRLTVV.

This sequence joins TRBV27 and TRBJ2-2; 9 bases agree with TRBD1. V lost 1 base, J lost 7 bases, and 4 bases stayed unmatched. The germline CDR1 and CDR2 sequences are MNHEY and SMNVEV (reference sequence). The CDR3 runs to 15 residues. The CDR3 DNA reads as TGTGCCAGCAGTTTATGGGACAGGGCTTACGGGGAGCTGTTTTTT. The encoded protein is CASSLWDRAYGELFF.

The J gene is TRBJ1-6, the V gene TRBV13; the D gene is possibly TRBD1 (6 bases). This CDR3 is 14 amino acids long. Germline loops: CDR1 PRHDT, CDR2 FYEKMQ (reference sequence). Trimming removed 0 bases at V and 7 bases at J, with 7 bases between. CDR3 coding DNA: TGTGCCAGCAGCTTAGGGGGGGCGAATTCACCCCTCCACTTT. Amino acids: CASSLGGANSPLHF.

As DNA, the CDR3 is TGTGCTAGTGGTTTGGTACAAAGTCGGGAAGGAGGGCTGTTTTTT. It codes for CASGLVQSREGGLFF. The chain carries TRBV12-5 and TRBJ2-2, with D possibly being TRBD2 (5 bases). Per germline, CDR1 LGHNT and CDR2 FRNRAP. The CDR3 is made up of 15 amino acids. V was cut by 0 bases and J by 13 bases, with 18 bases left in between.